The 23 T cell receptor beta chains below were found in one sample sequenced in a study of cytomegalovirus exposure and HLA in healthy donors. In the PCR, 60 Vbeta and 13 Jbeta primers were used. The table came from immunoSEQ multiplex PCR; TCRdb's copy has only in-frame clones and leaves some out. The data show over 70,000 clones, with about 70% seen just once and approximately 2.1% held by the top ten. The sample consisted of PBMCs. These receptors were taken from a man younger than 40 in good health and CMV-seronegative.

The J gene is TRBJ1-6, the V gene TRBV29-1, with D unclear. The germline CDR1 and CDR2 sequences are SQVTM and ANQGSEA. The CDR3 extends over 14 amino acids. Deletions cut 5 bases from V and 4 bases from J, with 12 bases between. CDR3 amino acids: CSVLPGGYNSPLHF. The CDR3 nucleotides read TGCAGCGTTCTTCCGGGAGGTTATAATTCACCCCTCCACTTT.

The chain couples TRBV10-3 to TRBJ1-2, with a weak D call TRBD1 (5 bases). The germline V gene encodes CDR1 ENHRY and CDR2 SYGVKD. This CDR3 region has 14 residues. V gave up 10 bases and J gave up 3 bases, with 18 bases separating them. In DNA form, the CDR3 reads TGTGCCACAACCAGGGCGCTCGTGGACTATGGCTACACCTTC. Residues: CATTRALVDYGYTF.

The rearrangement links TRBV6-1 to TRBJ1-1; D remains ambiguous. The CDR3 sequence is 10 residues long. The germline V and J ends were trimmed by 1 base and 13 bases, with 7 bases remaining between them. Germline V gene sequence: CDR1 MNHNS, CDR2 SASEGT. The CDR3 DNA is TGTGCCAGCAGTGAAGGAGTGAGTTTCTTT. Amino acids: CASSEGVSFF.

The rearrangement joins TRBV27 to TRBJ2-7, with a weak D call TRBD1 (6 bases). The germline CDR1 and CDR2 sequences are MNHEY and SMNVEV (reference sequence). Trimming shortened V by 6 bases and J by 2 bases, and 14 bases separated the two germline ends. CDR3 length: 14 amino acids. CDR3 region: CASSVQGPTYEQYF. For the CDR3, the DNA is TGTGCCAGCAGCGTACAGGGCCCGACCTACGAGCAGTACTTC.

This clone appeared a single time. This chain joins TRBV7-9 and TRBJ2-7; a possible D gene is TRBD2 (5 bases). The V end was cut by 5 bases, the J end by 6 bases, with 11 bases between. Germline loops: CDR1 SEHNR, CDR2 FQNEAQ (reference sequence). The CDR3 is 12 residues long. The CDR3: CASSPPSSEQYF. In DNA form, the CDR3 reads TGTGCCAGCAGCCCCCCTAGCTCCGAGCAGTACTTC. Combining the CDR3 with reference TRBV7-9 and TRBJ2-7 gives the whole variable domain DTGVSQNPRHKITKRGQNVTFRCDPISEHNRLYWYRQTLGQGPEFLTYFQNEAQLEKSRLLSDRFSAERPKGSFSTLEIQRTEQGDSAMYLCASSPPSSEQYFGPGTRLTVT.

The chain uses TRBV4-1 and TRBJ2-1, with D possibly matching TRBD2 (7 bases). Per the germline V gene, CDR1 is MGHRA and CDR2 is YSYEKL. This CDR3 spans 17 amino acids. V lost 8 bases and J lost 5, with 25 bases in between. The chain's CDR3 is CASAELWGGRSNNEQFF. In DNA, the CDR3 is TGCGCCAGCGCAGAGCTATGGGGGGGCCGCTCGAACAATGAGCAGTTCTTC.

This chain joins TRBV4-1 and TRBJ2-7; 7 nucleotides align to TRBD2. Germline V CDR1 and CDR2: MGHRA, YSYEKL. V lost 2 bases and J lost 3; bases outside the gene matches: 1. This CDR3 contains 13 residues. For the CDR3, the DNA is TGCGCCAGCAGCCAAATAGCGGGCTACGAGCAGTACTTC. Its translation: CASSQIAGYEQYF.

This chain uses TRBV30 with TRBJ2-5; 10 positions match TRBD1. V shed 5 bases, J shed 4 bases, and the junction held 7 bases outside the gene matches. The CDR3 consists of 14 residues. The germline gives CDR1 GTSNPN, CDR2 SVGIG (reference sequence). The CDR3 sequence: CAWETGGLGETQYF. The CDR3 DNA is TGTGCCTGGGAGACAGGGGGCCTCGGAGAGACCCAGTACTTC.

This chain uses TRBV30 with TRBJ2-3; 12 nucleotides align to TRBD1. Losses at the gene ends were 3 bases for V and 6 bases for J; bases not matched to a gene: 10. The CDR3 contains 16 residues. Germline-derived CDR1 and CDR2 are GTSNPN and SVGIG (reference sequence). The CDR3 loop is CAWRKGRDRGPDTQYF. The CDR3 nucleotides read TGTGCCTGGAGGAAGGGCCGGGACAGGGGGCCCGATACGCAGTATTTT.

The genes are TRBV6-1 and TRBJ1-1; a possible D gene is TRBD1 (6 bases). The CDR3 spans 13 residues. Germline lookup yields CDR1 MNHNS and CDR2 SASEGT. With 6 bases removed from V and 1 base from J, the gap between germline ends came to 9 bases. DNA of the CDR3: TGTGCCAGCAGGACAGGTACGAACACTGAAGCTTTCTTT. It specifies CASRTGTNTEAFF.

This clone was seen a few times. The chain carries TRBV7-3 and TRBJ2-1; D is ambiguous. The CDR3 consists of 13 residues. Germline V gene sequence: CDR1 SGHTA, CDR2 FQGTGA. V gave up 2 bases and J gave up 2 bases, with 4 bases separating them. CDR3 DNA sequence: TGTGCCAGCAGCTTACTAGCCTACAATGAGCAGTTCTTC. Translation: CASSLLAYNEQFF.

This clone was seen a few times. The chain uses TRBV6-5 and TRBJ1-5; 8 nucleotides align to TRBD1. CDR3 length: 14 amino acids. With V trimmed by 6 bases and J by 4 bases, 5 bases remained unmatched. The germline V gene has CDR1 MNHEY and CDR2 SVGAGI. The CDR3 region has the DNA TGTGCCAGCAGCCCCTGGACAGGGAATCAGCCCCAGCATTTT. It codes for CASSPWTGNQPQHF.

The V and J genes are TRBV7-2 and TRBJ2-3; D not certain. The V and J ends lost 1 base and 2 bases respectively, with 4 bases between them. CDR1 SGHTA and CDR2 FQGNSA come from the germline V gene. This CDR3 has 13 residues. CDR3 coding DNA: TGTGCCAGCAGCTTAGGTCTCACAGATACGCAGTATTTT. Amino acid sequence: CASSLGLTDTQYF.

The table lists this clone with a few counts. The V call is TRBV4-1, the J call TRBJ1-5; D not resolved. The V end lost 0 bases, the J end lost 5 bases, and 5 bases lay between the germline ends. The CDR3 runs to 13 residues. Germline V gene data show CDR1 as MGHRA and CDR2 as YSYEKL. CDR3 region: CASSQDPDQPQHF. As DNA, the CDR3 is TGCGCCAGCAGCCAAGATCCCGATCAGCCCCAGCATTTT.

J is TRBJ2-7 and V is TRBV7-9, with TRBD1 matching 8 bases. With V trimmed by 8 bases and J by 3 bases, 3 bases remained unmatched. The length of the CDR3 is 12 residues. Germline loops: CDR1 SEHNR, CDR2 FQNEAQ (reference sequence). CDR3 amino acids: CASRDRHYEQYF. DNA for the CDR3: TGTGCCAGCCGGGACAGGCACTACGAGCAGTACTTC. The entire variable domain, with the rest obtained from reference TRBV7-9 and TRBJ2-7, is as follows: DTGVSQNPRHKITKRGQNVTFRCDPISEHNRLYWYRQTLGQGPEFLTYFQNEAQLEKSRLLSDRFSAERPKGSFSTLEIQRTEQGDSAMYLCASRDRHYEQYFGPGTRLTVT.

This rearrangement joins TRBV6-6 to TRBJ2-7; 10 nucleotides agree with TRBD2. Germline V gene data show CDR1 as MNHNY and CDR2 as SVGAGI (reference sequence). Germline trimming cut 8 bases from V and 5 bases from J; bases unmatched to any gene: 9. The CDR3 is 14 residues long. The CDR3 DNA is TGTGCCAGCGGGGATGCTCTAGCGGGAGACGAGCAGTACTTC. Translated, it gives CASGDALAGDEQYF.

CDR3 nucleotide sequence: TGTGCCTGGAGTGTACTCGACACCGGGGAGCTGTTTTTT. The encoded protein is CAWSVLDTGELFF. This chain uses TRBV30 with TRBJ2-2; no firm D call. This CDR3 comprises 13 residues. Trimming pared 0 bases from V and 3 bases from J, leaving 5 bases between. Germline V lookup: CDR1 GTSNPN, CDR2 SVGIG (reference sequence). The full variable domain, with the rest looked up from reference TRBV30 and TRBJ2-2, is SQTIHQWPATLVQPVGSPLSLECTVEGTSNPNLYWYRQAAGRGLQLLFYSVGIGQISSEVPQNLSASRPQDRQFILSSKKLLLSDSGFYLCAWSVLDTGELFFGEGSRLTVL.

In nucleotides, the CDR3 is TGCGCCAGCAGCCTCGGAGGGGAGAACACCGGGGAGCTGTTTTTT. This codes for CASSLGGENTGELFF. This chain links TRBV4-1 with TRBJ2-2, with D tentatively TRBD2 (6 bases). Germline V gene data show CDR1 as MGHRA and CDR2 as YSYEKL. This CDR3 has 15 amino acids. Trimming left V 4 bases short and J 1 base short, with 10 bases between.

The chain recombines TRBV19 with TRBJ2-7, with 7 bases lining up with TRBD1. CDR1 and CDR2 (germline): LNHDA, SQIVND (reference sequence). The trim removed 5 bases at V and 5 bases at J, leaving 6 bases unmatched. The CDR3 has 13 residues. In DNA, the CDR3 is TGTGCCAGTAGTGACACTACAGGGGACGAGCAGTACTTC. Amino acids: CASSDTTGDEQYF.

The J gene is TRBJ2-7, the V gene TRBV7-2; 7 bases map to TRBD1. The germline gives CDR1 SGHTA, CDR2 FQGNSA. This CDR3 region has 15 residues. With 5 bases clipped from V and 4 bases from J, the junction kept 11 bases outside the gene matches. This chain's CDR3 is CASSRGGAEIYEQYF. CDR3 bases: TGTGCCAGCAGCCGAGGGGGCGCAGAAATTTACGAGCAGTACTTC.

The CDR3 nucleotides are TGCGCCAGCAGCTTGGGGGGCCTAAGCTCTGGAAACACCATATATTTT. As protein: CASSLGGLSSGNTIYF. V gene TRBV5-1 combines with J gene TRBJ1-3; possible D gene TRBD1, 5 bases. The V end lost 0 bases, the J end lost 0 bases, and 10 bases lay between the germline ends. CDR3 length: 16 amino acids. CDR1 SGHRS and CDR2 YFSETQ come from the germline V gene.

The chain links TRBV4-1 to TRBJ1-1; the D is unclear. Germline lookup yields CDR1 MGHRA and CDR2 YSYEKL. The CDR3 spans 13 residues. Trimming removed 1 base from V and 3 bases from J, with 6 bases in between. The CDR3 sequence: CASSQVQYTEAFF. In nucleotides, the CDR3 is TGCGCCAGCAGCCAAGTACAGTACACTGAAGCTTTCTTT.

This sequence joins TRBV5-4 and TRBJ2-3; perhaps TRBD2 as D (6 bases). The CDR3 contains 14 residues. Trimming pared 4 bases from V and 6 bases from J, leaving 15 bases between. Germline assignment: CDR1 SGHNT and CDR2 YYREEE (reference sequence). CDR3 amino acids: CASSRIGGADTQYF. CDR3 nucleotides: TGTGCCAGCAGCCGGATTGGAGGGGCGGATACGCAGTATTTT.